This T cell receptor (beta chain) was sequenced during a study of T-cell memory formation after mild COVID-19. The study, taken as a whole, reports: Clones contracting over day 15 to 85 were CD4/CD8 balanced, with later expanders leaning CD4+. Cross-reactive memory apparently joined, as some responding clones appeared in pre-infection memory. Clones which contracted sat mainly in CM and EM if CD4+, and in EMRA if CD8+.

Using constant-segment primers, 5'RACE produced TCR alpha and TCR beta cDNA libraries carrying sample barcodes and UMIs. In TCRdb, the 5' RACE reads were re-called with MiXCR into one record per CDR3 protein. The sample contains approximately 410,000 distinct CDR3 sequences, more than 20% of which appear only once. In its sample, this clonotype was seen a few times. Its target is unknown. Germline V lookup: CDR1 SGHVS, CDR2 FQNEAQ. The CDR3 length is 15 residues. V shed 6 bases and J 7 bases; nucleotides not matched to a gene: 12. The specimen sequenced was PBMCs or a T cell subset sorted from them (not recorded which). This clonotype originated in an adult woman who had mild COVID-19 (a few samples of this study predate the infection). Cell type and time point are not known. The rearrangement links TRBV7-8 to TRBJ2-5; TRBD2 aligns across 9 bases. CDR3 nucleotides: TGTGCCAGCAGTAGAGCTGGCGGGAGGGCCGGGACCCAGTACTTC. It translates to CASSRAGGRAGTQYF.